This is a list of T cell receptor beta chains from one sample in a study of blood T cell repertoires in COVID-19. Libraries were prepared by immunoSEQ multiplex PCR; TCRdb keeps only in-frame clonotypes and omits some of them. Of 220,000 or so clones listed, roughly 84% are singletons. The source material was peripheral blood. The receptors here all came from an elderly woman with acute or convalescent COVID-19. Each CDR3 is given with its conserved first and last residue. The D gene is left open where the match is weak. Clone size is not always given. Where it is, it says once, few, many or a class for expanded clones.

NA	TRBV11-2	TRBJ1-1	TRBD1	TGTGCCAGCAGCTTAGACCAGGGGGGGAACACTGAAGCTTTCTTT	CASSLDQGGNTEAFF
NA	TRBV21-1	TRBJ1-3	NA	TGTGCCAGCAGCCCCTACCAGGGACTAAGCTCTGGAAACACCATATATTTT	CASSPYQGLSSGNTIYF
NA	TRBV11-2	TRBJ2-3	NA	TGTGCCAGCAGCTTAGAACGGTCGTTAGATACGCAGTATTTT	CASSLERSLDTQYF
NA	TRBV6-5	TRBJ1-6	TRBD1	TGTGCCCTAGGGAGCAGGGGGTATAATTCACCCCTCCACTTT	CALGSRGYNSPLHF
once	TRBV5-4	TRBJ1-2	NA	TGTGCCAGCAGCTTGCGGGGAGGGGTTGAAGGCTACACCTTC	CASSLRGGVEGYTF
NA	TRBV5-1	TRBJ2-5	TRBD1	TGCGCCAGCAGCCACGGGACAGGGGGCCAAGAGACCCAGTACTTC	CASSHGTGGQETQYF
NA	TRBV5-4	TRBJ1-6	TRBD1	TGTGCCAGCAGCTTCGCCGGGACAGGGGATTCACCCCTCCACTTT	CASSFAGTGDSPLHF
once	TRBV9	TRBJ2-3	NA	TGTGCCAGCAGCGTGGGGACAAGTAGCACAGATACGCAGTATTTT	CASSVGTSSTDTQYF
few	TRBV5-4	TRBJ1-1	TRBD1	TGTGCCAGCAGCTTCAGGGGGCGAGTTCCTGAAGCTTTCTTT	CASSFRGRVPEAFF
NA	TRBV3-1/TRBV3-2	TRBJ1-4	NA	TGTGCCAGCAGCCTAAAGGGGTCTAATGAAAAACTGTTTTTT	CASSLKGSNEKLFF
NA	TRBV27	TRBJ1-2	NA	TGTGCCAGCAGCTCCGGCGGGGTCTTCCCCGGCTACACCTTC	CASSSGGVFPGYTF
NA	TRBV6-5	TRBJ2-3	TRBD2	TGTGCCAGCAGTCTCCGAGCGGGGGGCCTAGGGGCGCAGTATTTT	CASSLRAGGLGAQYF
NA	TRBV6-5	TRBJ2-7	TRBD1	TGTGCCAGCAGTTACCCGGGACAGGCTTCCTACGAGCAGTACTTC	CASSYPGQASYEQYF
NA	TRBV14	TRBJ1-2	NA	TGTGCCAGCAGCCAAGATCGATTACAGGGATCTGGCTACACCTTC	CASSQDRLQGSGYTF
NA	TRBV7-9	TRBJ1-3	NA	TGTGCCAGCAGCTCCGAGGTGACTGGAAACACCATATATTTT	CASSSEVTGNTIYF
NA	TRBV11-2	TRBJ1-6	TRBD1	TGTGCCAGCGGGCCGGGACAGGGTAATTCACCCCTCCACTTT	CASGPGQGNSPLHF
few	TRBV7-8	TRBJ1-2	NA	TGTGCCAGCAGCTTAGCTTTGACTGCTGGTGACTATGGCTACACCTTC	CASSLALTAGDYGYTF
few	TRBV6-1	TRBJ2-7	NA	TGTGCCAGCAGTGAAGCGGGAGGAAGCACCTACGAGCAGTACTTC	CASSEAGGSTYEQYF
once	TRBV29-1	TRBJ1-2	TRBD1	TGCAGCGTTGAGAGACAGGGGGCAGGAGGCTACACCTTC	CSVERQGAGGYTF
NA	TRBV27	TRBJ2-1	NA	TGTGCCAGCGGCCCCTTCTATCAGGGATCCTACAATGAGCAGTTCTTC	CASGPFYQGSYNEQFF
NA	TRBV28	TRBJ1-1	NA	TGTGCCAGCAGTGTCAGAATGGGGGGAGCTTTCTTT	CASSVRMGGAFF
NA	TRBV24-1	TRBJ2-1	TRBD2	TGTGCCACCAGCATAGCGGGGCCCTCCTACAATGAGCAGTTCTTC	CATSIAGPSYNEQFF
NA	TRBV3-1/TRBV3-2	TRBJ2-5	NA	TGTGCCAGCAGCCAAGATAGGAGCGGACAAGAGACCCAGTACTTC	CASSQDRSGQETQYF
NA	TRBV7-9	TRBJ1-2	TRBD1	TGTGCCAGCAGCTTAGGGGACAGGGGTACCGGGAATCATGGCTACACCTTC	CASSLGDRGTGNHGYTF
NA	TRBV7-7	TRBJ2-2	TRBD2	TGTGCCAGCAGCCCCGGGAGCGGGGGTTATCACACCGGGGAGCTGTTTTTT	CASSPGSGGYHTGELFF
NA	TRBV28	TRBJ2-6	TRBD1	TGTGCCAGCAGTGTCACCGGGACAGGGGGCTCTGGGGCCAACGTCCTGACTTTC	CASSVTGTGGSGANVLTF
NA	TRBV6-1	TRBJ2-3	NA	TGTGCCAGCAGTGACCTAGCGCCGAGCACAGATACGCAGTATTTT	CASSDLAPSTDTQYF
few	TRBV6-2/TRBV6-3	TRBJ1-5	NA	TGTGCCAGCAGCCCAATAGACAGTAGCAATCAGCCCCAGCATTTT	CASSPIDSSNQPQHF
NA	TRBV7-2	TRBJ2-1	TRBD2	TGTGCCAGCAGCACCCGGGGGGGCTGGAATGAGCAGTTCTTC	CASSTRGGWNEQFF
NA	TRBV7-2	TRBJ1-5	TRBD1	TGTGCCAGCAGCTTAGGGCGACAGGGGAGGGGTCAGCCCCAGCATTTT	CASSLGRQGRGQPQHF
NA	TRBV30	TRBJ1-4	TRBD1	TGTGCCTGGAGTCCACCCGTGGGGATTACAGGGGGGCATGAAAAACTGTTTTTT	CAWSPPVGITGGHEKLFF
NA	TRBV7-2	TRBJ2-5	TRBD1	TGTGCCAGCAGCTCCGGGACAGGGTGGGAGACCCAGTACTTC	CASSSGTGWETQYF
NA	TRBV12-3/TRBV12-4	TRBJ1-5	NA	TGTGCCAGCAGTTCTAGCCCGGGACAGCCCCAGCATTTT	CASSSSPGQPQHF
NA	TRBV7-2	TRBJ1-1	NA	TGTGCCAGCAGCCTACGTGCGGCCCCCCCCGTTAGTGCTTTCTTT	CASSLRAAPPVSAFF
NA	TRBV5-6	TRBJ2-5	TRBD2	TGTGCCAGCAGCTTGGAACTAGCGGGGGCCCAAGAGACCCAGTACTTC	CASSLELAGAQETQYF
NA	TRBV13	TRBJ1-6	TRBD1	TGTGCCAGCAGCTTGGCAGGGGGGTATCCGGGCTCCTATAATTCACCCCTCCACTTT	CASSLAGGYPGSYNSPLHF
NA	TRBV7-9	TRBJ1-5	NA	TGTGCCAGCAGCTTAGGCGAGGGAATCAATCAGCCCCAGCATTTT	CASSLGEGINQPQHF
NA	TRBV27	TRBJ1-3	TRBD1	TGTGCCAGCAGTTCCCCCACAGGGGGAGGATCTGGAAACACCATATATTTT	CASSSPTGGGSGNTIYF
NA	TRBV29-1	TRBJ1-1	TRBD1	TGCAGCACACCGGGACAGATGAACACTGAAGCTTTCTTT	CSTPGQMNTEAFF
NA	TRBV24-1	TRBJ2-5	TRBD1	TGTGCCACCAGTGATTCCCCGGGCAGGGGGGAGACCCAGTACTTC	CATSDSPGRGETQYF
NA	TRBV7-2	TRBJ1-6	TRBD1	TGTGCCAGCAGCTTCGGGACAGGGGGCAATTCACCCCTCCACTTT	CASSFGTGGNSPLHF
NA	TRBV19	TRBJ2-3	TRBD2	TGTGCCAGTAGTATCCTAGCGGGGGCCTCAGATACGCAGTATTTT	CASSILAGASDTQYF
NA	TRBV3-1/TRBV3-2	TRBJ1-2	NA	TGTGCCAGCAGCCAAGATTCCGGCAGGGAATCTGGCTACACCTTC	CASSQDSGRESGYTF
NA	TRBV9	TRBJ1-4	TRBD1	TGTGCCAGCAGCGTAGGAACAGGGGGCGGTGAAAAACTGTTTTTT	CASSVGTGGGEKLFF
NA	TRBV9	TRBJ2-3	NA	TGTGCCAGCAGCGAGCCCCATGGTGGCACAGATACGCAGTATTTT	CASSEPHGGTDTQYF
few	TRBV28	TRBJ1-1	NA	TGTGCCACCAGCGGGCTGGGAGGGATGAACACTGAAGCTTTCTTT	CATSGLGGMNTEAFF
NA	TRBV6-5	TRBJ1-1	NA	TGTGCCAGCAATGCAGGGTCGGTCACTGAAGCTTTCTTT	CASNAGSVTEAFF
few	TRBV9	TRBJ2-2	NA	TGTGCCAGCAGCCTAAACACCGGGGAGCTGTTTTTT	CASSLNTGELFF
once	TRBV7-2	TRBJ2-7	NA	TGTGCCAGCAGCTTAGGTGGAGGGTGGGCGCAGTACTTC	CASSLGGGWAQYF
NA	TRBV7-6	TRBJ2-7	TRBD2	TGTGCCAGCCGGGCTAGCGGGGGCGCGAGCGCCTACGAGCAGTACTTC	CASRASGGASAYEQYF
once	TRBV10-3	TRBJ1-2	TRBD1	TGTGCCATCAGTGAGGGGCAGGGGGCTCCCTATGGCTACACCTTC	CAISEGQGAPYGYTF
NA	TRBV29-1	TRBJ1-1	NA	TGCAGCGTACAAATTAACAGGGATTCCACTGAAGCTTTCTTT	CSVQINRDSTEAFF